One sample yielded the 25 T cell receptor beta chains listed below, sequenced in a study of blood T cells in healthy people across ages. Alongside a J-beta primer mix, a sample-barcoded 5' primer served in a second PCR lasting about 7 to 11 cycles. TCRdb recomputed calls from the 5' RACE reads with MiXCR, one row per CDR3 protein. The sample holds roughly 1.4 million distinct CDR3 sequences, 55% to 75% seen once. The sample was blood. The receptors stem from a man younger than 35 in good health.

The chain carries TRBV6-1 and TRBJ1-5; D is perhaps TRBD1 (6 bases). This CDR3 region has 20 residues. CDR1 is MNHNS, CDR2 SASEGT, per germline. V was pared by 7 bases and J by 0 bases, with 28 bases between. CDR3 in amino acids: CASTKKGESDRVYSNQPQHF. In DNA, the CDR3 is TGTGCCAGCACCAAGAAGGGGGAATCGGACCGGGTCTATAGCAATCAGCCCCAGCATTTT.

There are a few counts of this clonotype. The chain joins TRBV7-6 to TRBJ2-6; D is unresolved. Germline CDR1 and CDR2: SGHVS and FNYEAQ. Trimming left V 1 base short and J 4 bases short, with 11 bases between. The CDR3 is 16 amino acids. The CDR3 loop reads CASSLVAAGGANVLTF. In DNA, the CDR3 is TGTGCCAGCAGCTTAGTCGCGGCTGGCGGGGCCAACGTCCTGACTTTC.

The chain recombines TRBV9 with TRBJ2-5; 8 positions match TRBD2. The ends lost 2 bases at V and 5 bases at J; junction bases unmatched: 8. CDR3 length: 15 residues. In germline, CDR1 is SGDLS, CDR2 YYNGEE. The CDR3 nucleotides are TGTGCCAGCAGCGTGGCGGGGGGATTTGGGGAGACCCAGTACTTC. Residues: CASSVAGGFGETQYF.

This clonotype was seen a few times. The chain couples TRBV6-2 or TRBV6-3 to TRBJ1-2; D is unclear. Germline assignment: CDR1 MNHEY and CDR2 SVGEGT. With 3 bases removed from V and 4 bases from J, the gap between germline ends came to 15 bases. The CDR3 spans 15 residues. DNA of the CDR3: TGTGCCAGCAGTTATGCGATCGGTTCCGTCTATGGCTACACCTTC. This translates into CASSYAIGSVYGYTF.

The chain couples TRBV12-3 or TRBV12-4 to TRBJ1-2; the D is unclear. This CDR3 contains 16 residues. V shed 7 bases and J shed 0 bases, with 18 bases lying between them. The CDR3: CASTSDGMRANYGYTF. The CDR3 DNA reads TGTGCCAGCACCTCGGACGGGATGCGAGCTAACTATGGCTACACCTTC.

This sequence joins TRBV11-2 and TRBJ2-3, with D maybe TRBD2 (7 bases). Per the germline V gene, CDR1 is SGHAT and CDR2 is FQNNGV. Trimming took off 5 bases at V and 3 bases at J, with 15 bases between the two ends. This CDR3 has 15 amino acids. This chain's CDR3 is CASSTGRERTDTQYF. In DNA form, the CDR3 reads TGTGCCAGCAGCACAGGGCGGGAGAGGACAGATACGCAGTATTTT.

The rearrangement links TRBV28 to TRBJ2-7, with a possible D match to TRBD1 (5 bases). V was clipped by 2 bases and J by 2 bases, with 13 bases between them. This CDR3 spans 15 amino acids. In germline, CDR1 is MDHEN, CDR2 SYDVKM. In nucleotides, the CDR3 is TGTGCCAGCAGTTTAAGGGGCTCCGCAGCCTACGAGCAGTACTTC. Translation gives CASSLRGSAAYEQYF.

The chain joins TRBV14 to TRBJ2-3; the match to TRBD2 covers 7 bases. The CDR3 runs 15 residues. CDR1 is SGHDN, CDR2 FVKESK, per germline. V shed 6 bases and J 2 bases; nucleotides not matched to a gene: 8. DNA of the CDR3: TGTGCCAGCAGTGGGACTAACGGTTACACAGATACGCAGTATTTT. Translation gives CASSGTNGYTDTQYF.

This clonotype was found a few times. The genes are TRBV12-3 or TRBV12-4 and TRBJ2-3; D unresolved. Deletions cut 6 bases from V and 4 bases from J, with 11 bases between. CDR3 length: 13 amino acids. The CDR3 protein is CASSYGGPDTQYF. The DNA for the CDR3 is TGTGCCAGCAGCTATGGTGGTCCAGATACGCAGTATTTT.

J is TRBJ2-7 and V is TRBV7-2; D call uncertain. Judging by the DNA end, TRBJ2-5 fits better; the J call may be wrong. CDR1 and CDR2 (germline): SGHTA, FQGNSA. The CDR3 contains 14 residues. CDR3 nucleotide sequence: TGTGCCAGCAGCTTCACTGTAGGGCCGAAGACCCAGTACTTC. Translated, it gives CASSFTVGPKTQYF.

The V and J genes are TRBV5-1 and TRBJ2-5; a weak D match, TRBD1 (5 bases). The CDR3 extends over 14 amino acids. The V end was cut by 4 bases, the J end by 5 bases, with 15 bases between. From germline, CDR1 is SGHRS and CDR2 YFSETQ. The CDR3 DNA reads as TGCGCCAGCAGCCAGGGATTTGCCCTGGAGACCCAGTACTTC. It codes for CASSQGFALETQYF.

The DNA for the CDR3 is TGTGCCAGCAGCTTAGCTCTAGCACCAGATACGCAGTATTTT. Translated: CASSLALAPDTQYF. The chain is built from TRBV7-2 and TRBJ2-3, with D possibly TRBD2 on 5 matching bases. Germline-derived CDR1 and CDR2 are SGHTA and FQGNSA. This CDR3 has 14 amino acids. The V end was cut by 0 bases, the J end by 4 bases, with 8 bases between.

The chain couples TRBV29-1 to TRBJ2-7, with 10 nucleotides matching TRBD2. CDR1 and CDR2 (germline): SQVTM, ANQGSEA. The V and J ends lost 7 bases and 2 bases, in that order; junction bases with no gene match: 8. The CDR3 covers 14 residues. The CDR3, as DNA: TGCAGCGCTCTAGCGGGGGCGGCACCCTACGAGCAGTACTTC. Translation: CSALAGAAPYEQYF.

This clonotype has just a few counts. The chain employs TRBV7-9 and TRBJ1-2, with a tentative D call TRBD1 (5 bases). This CDR3 has 15 amino acids. Per the germline V gene, CDR1 is SEHNR and CDR2 is FQNEAQ (reference sequence). The V gene lost 4 bases and the J gene lost 4 bases, with 16 bases spanning the gap. Here the CDR3 reads CASSSRDRNFYGYTF. In DNA, the CDR3 is TGTGCCAGCAGCTCGAGAGACAGAAATTTCTATGGCTACACCTTC.

This clonotype was observed a few times. This chain uses TRBV6-5 with TRBJ1-2; TRBD1 might be the D (5 bases). The CDR3 loop spans 13 amino acids. Germline values: CDR1 MNHEY, CDR2 SVGAGI. V lost 4 bases, J lost 3 bases, and 9 bases lay in between. CDR3 loop: CASSSTADYGYTF. The CDR3 coding sequence is TGTGCCAGCAGTTCGACAGCAGACTATGGCTACACCTTC.

This clonotype was detected only a few times. The chain employs TRBV20-1 and TRBJ2-3, with D possibly being TRBD2 (5 bases). In germline, CDR1 is DFQATT, CDR2 SNEGSKA (reference sequence). V was trimmed by 6 bases and J by 2 bases, leaving 12 bases between them. The CDR3 sequence is 13 residues long. CDR3 in amino acids: CSAIWETTDTQYF. The DNA for the CDR3 is TGCAGTGCCATTTGGGAGACCACAGATACGCAGTATTTT.

The chain is built from TRBV13 and TRBJ2-7; the match to TRBD2 covers 11 bases. The CDR3 totals 17 residues. After removal of 1 base from V and 1 base from J, the junction contained 6 bases not matched to a gene. Germline lookup yields CDR1 PRHDT and CDR2 FYEKMQ (reference sequence). The CDR3 sequence is CASSLEGLAVISYEQYF. CDR3 nucleotide sequence: TGTGCCAGCAGCTTAGAGGGACTAGCGGTAATTTCCTACGAGCAGTACTTC.

This clonotype turned up a few times. V is TRBV7-2 and J is TRBJ2-5; tentative D call: TRBD1 (6 bases). Matching the DNA end better, TRBJ2-7 makes the J call doubtful. Germline V gene lookup returns CDR1 SGHTA and CDR2 FQGNSA. This CDR3 region has 14 residues. In DNA form, the CDR3 reads TGTGCCAGCAGCTTATTCGGCCAGGGGAGCGAGCAGTACTTC. Its translation: CASSLFGQGSEQYF.

This clonotype turned up a few times. This chain links TRBV29-1 with TRBJ1-1; a possible D gene is TRBD1 (5 bases). The CDR3 totals 16 residues. CDR1 is SQVTM and CDR2 is ANQGSEA in the germline V gene. V gave up 6 bases and J gave up 7 bases, with 27 bases separating them. CDR3 residues: CSVSIQGESTPIEAFF. The CDR3, as DNA: TGCAGCGTAAGCATCCAGGGCGAATCAACTCCCATTGAAGCTTTCTTT.

The rearrangement uses TRBV20-1 and TRBJ2-4; D is perhaps TRBD1 or TRBD2 (5 bases each). The CDR3 runs to 17 residues. Germline CDR1 and CDR2: DFQATT and SNEGSKA (reference sequence). The V end was cut by 4 bases, the J end by 1 base, with 20 bases between. CDR3 nucleotide sequence: TGCAGTGCTACCCTGTCCCGGGGCGGTGGGGCCAAAAACATTCAGTACTTC. As protein: CSATLSRGGGAKNIQYF.

This clonotype came up once. The V and J genes are TRBV15 and TRBJ1-2; 10 positions agree with TRBD1. The CDR3 spans 16 residues. Trimming removed 1 base from V and 3 bases from J; junction bases left unmatched: 5. Germline V gene data show CDR1 as LNHNV and CDR2 as YYDKDF (reference sequence). The CDR3 DNA is TGTGCCACCAGCAGAGGCGGGACAGGGGCAGACTATGGCTACACCTTC. Residues: CATSRGGTGADYGYTF.

The V gene is TRBV6-5, the J gene TRBJ1-2; D remains unclear. V dropped 6 bases and J dropped 0 bases, with 17 bases sitting between them. Germline V gives CDR1 MNHEY, CDR2 SVGAGI. There are 16 residues in the CDR3. CDR3 nucleotides: TGTGCCAGCAGCCCCTCCATCTTACACACTAACTATGGCTACACCTTC. Encoded protein: CASSPSILHTNYGYTF.

V is TRBV20-1 and J is TRBJ1-1, with D unresolved. Germline V gene lookup returns CDR1 DFQATT and CDR2 SNEGSKA (reference sequence). The CDR3 runs to 12 residues. The CDR3 region is CGEKGMNTEAFF. CDR3 in DNA: TGCGGAGAAAAGGGTATGAACACTGAAGCTTTCTTT.

The chain links TRBV14 to TRBJ2-7, with 7 bases aligning to TRBD1. Judging by the DNA end, TRBJ2-5 fits better; the J call may be wrong. Germline CDR1 is SGHDN and CDR2 is FVKESK. The CDR3 spans 19 residues. CDR3 DNA: TGTGCCAGCAGCCAAGAGAATCTAGTAATAAGAGGGGGCCGAGAGACCCAGTACTTC. This encodes CASSQENLVIRGGRETQYF.

This clonotype was seen more than once but under ten times. The chain recombines TRBV5-1 with TRBJ2-1; 10 bases are a match to TRBD1. CDR1 SGHRS and CDR2 YFSETQ come from the germline V gene. With 4 bases clipped from V and 4 bases from J, the junction kept 8 bases outside the gene matches. The CDR3 totals 16 residues. The CDR3 DNA is TGCGCCAGCAGCCTAGGGACAGGGGTTGGGTACAATGAGCAGTTCTTC. Translation: CASSLGTGVGYNEQFF.